The subject of this entry is one T cell receptor (beta chain). Its antigen remains unidentified. This specimen comes from a study of long-term antiretroviral therapy in people with HIV. Study-wide points: No data were available on ART adherence, viral resistance or therapy changes. Pre-ART clonal expansions dominated every time point's repertoire.

There was at least one pre-ART PBMC sample for each donor, plus at least two post-ART PBMC samples. Each HIV participant was treated in the United States. Survey-level resolution applied to immunoSEQ assay v3.0. Only in-frame clones appear in the TCRdb table, and some are missing; sequencing was by immunoSEQ multiplex PCR. In the table there are 30,000 to 35,000 clones, about 76% of which are singletons. Material: unsorted PBMCs, obtained 1.9 years after starting antiretroviral therapy. The source is a man aged 18 to 29 with HIV.

CDR3 coding DNA: TGTGCCAGCAGCAAAACGGAACGGCTCCTTTCCTACGAGCAGTACTTC. This gives the protein CASSKTERLLSYEQYF. The rearrangement links TRBV21-1 to TRBJ2-7. TRBV21-1 is described as a pseudogene. This CDR3 comprises 16 residues.